This TCR beta chain is from a study of T cell repertoires in cytomegalovirus infection. Study background: Alongside well-studied HLA-B-restricted CMV epitopes, recently identified HLA-C-restricted CMV epitopes were also used. Study-wide findings and caveats: Cumulative frequency (of public TCR beta family members) identified carriers of CMV plus the relevant HLA.

This clonotype has just a few counts. Its antigen is not identified. TCRdb re-derived calls from the reads in MiXCR, one entry per CDR3 protein. The profile shows approximately 730,000 distinct CDR3 sequences, roughly 29% of them singletons. The CDR3 has 15 residues. Germline loops: CDR1 MNHEY, CDR2 SVGEGT. V lost 2 bases, J lost 6 bases, and 16 bases lay in between. The rearrangement links TRBV6-2 or TRBV6-3 to TRBJ1-2, with a tentative D call TRBD1 (5 bases). The material sequenced was cultured CD8+ T cells from PBMCs, taken from culture after CMV antigen stimulation. The origin of this receptor is a human donor in good health (CMV status not recorded). Some clones in this sample may be carry-over from other donors' samples. In DNA, the CDR3 is TGTGCCAGCAGTTACCACAGGACACCCGCGGATGGCTACACCTTC. This sequence encodes CASSYHRTPADGYTF.